This T cell receptor (beta chain) was identified in a study of OX40 agonist ivuxolimab in advanced cancers. Background on the whole study: Ivuxolimab was a fully human IgG2 agonistic monoclonal antibody targeting the costimulatory receptor OX40 (CD134). Among the 52 dose-escalation patients, around 19 had hepatocellular carcinoma, roughly 15 melanoma, 9 renal cell carcinoma and 9 head and neck cancer. The dose-escalation cohort was around 83% male with a mean age of approximately 60 years, ranging from roughly 20 to 80. Patients were allowed to have had prior anti-PD-1, anti-PD-L1 or anti-CTLA-4 therapy, and 40% of the dose-escalation patients had been treated with checkpoint inhibitors. Intravenous ivuxolimab was administered to patients every 2 weeks at six dose levels: 0.01, 0.1, 0.3, 1.5, 3 and 10 mg/kg. The point of sequencing TCRbeta in the periphery was to test whether ivuxolimab changed TCR sequence diversity and drove clonal T-cell expansion. Three dose-escalation patients achieved partial responses, one with hepatocellular carcinoma and two with cutaneous melanoma. The paper covers the monotherapy dose-escalation part of the phase I ivuxolimab trial, which included N of about 50 patients. Study-level results and caveats: After ivuxolimab, expanded clones were on average more numerous among CD8+ T cells than among CD4+ T cells. In partial responders in the 0.1-3.0 mg/kg groups, normalized peripheral clonal expansion was found to be among the lowest, especially among CD8+ T cells. At doses of 0.1 to 3.0 mg/kg, clonal expansion of both CD4+ and CD8+ T cells in blood was seen between baseline and week 6. Antigen specificity was not determined for the clonally expanded peripheral T cells. Low levels of normalized T-cell clonal expansion were also seen in some patients who did not respond.

The trial excluded patients who had a history of autoimmune disease or were on systemic immunosuppression. Peripheral blood for TCR sequencing was collected from all dose cohorts at baseline, on cycle 4 day 1, and on cycle 7 day 1. The samples were drawn from a first-in-human, open-label, multicenter phase I dose-escalation trial of ivuxolimab. Adults with locally advanced or metastatic head and neck squamous cell, hepatocellular, melanoma or renal cell carcinoma were enrolled in the trial. Before TCR sequencing, CD4+ and CD8+ T cells were separately sorted from peripheral blood. The germline V gene supplies CDR1 SQVTM and CDR2 ANQGSEA. The CDR3, from cysteine to phenylalanine, totals 13 residues. The CDR3 DNA has 39 bases and is translated from base 1. The junction carries 15 bases between V and J, which are trimmed by 4 bases and 8 bases respectively. Genomic DNA was isolated from the sorted cells so that the TCRbeta CDR3 region could be sequenced. The immunoSEQ Assay was used for sequencing of TCRbeta CDR3 regions. What TCRdb holds here is the immuneACCESS table cut down to in-frame rearrangements. Part of the clones is not present; checked against another copy, under half of the missing clones reflect an unresolved V gene, and the others are unexplained. Counted in this sample were some 90,000 clones; more than 75% of them appeared once. The ten largest clones take up around 4.5% of the sample.

In regard to this clone: The target of this receptor is not known. There are no base qualities to consult, and no much larger clone falls within one base.

The specimen comprised CD4+ or CD8+ T cells sorted from blood, sampled in a trial of the OX40 agonist ivuxolimab. The sequence links TRBV29-1 to TRBJ2-4, with the D gene not clear enough to name. The source is an adult with an advanced solid tumor such as melanoma, head and neck, liver or kidney cancer. The encoded CDR3 is CSVVDPNRDIQYF. The nucleotides are TGCAGCGTTGTGGATCCTAATCGGGACATTCAGTACTTC.